This T cell receptor beta chain comes out of a study of vaccination effects on CD4 cells after COVID-19. There are 13 residues in the CDR3. The V end lost 4 bases, the J end lost 1 base, and 7 bases lay between the germline ends. From germline, CDR1 is ENHRY and CDR2 SYGVKD. About this clone: Antigen: not known. Within the sample, other DNA sequences also encode this same CDR3.

Sequencing used immunoSEQ multiplex PCR; TCRdb keeps in-frame clones, though not all of them. The profile shows fewer than 25,000 clones, 72% of them singletons. Prior to sequencing, the ViraFEST assay stimulated PBMC with viral peptide pools, which expanded the antigen-specific CD4+ T cells. Isolating CD4+ T cells followed more than eight days of culture. Each participant was administered two doses of either the BNT162b2 or the mRNA-1273 vaccine. Days 3 and 7 were when half the medium was replaced with IL-2 medium. Points from the study as a whole: The study found marked clonal contraction of infection- and vaccine-induced clones late after vaccination.

The V call is TRBV10-3, the J call TRBJ1-1; no definite D call. The receptor comes from a human donor who received a COVID-19 vaccine. This sample comprised CD4+ T cells from PBMCs cultured with HCoV-NL63 spike peptides, obtained after COVID-19 vaccination. The DNA of the CDR3 is TGTGCCATCAGTGTTACTGGGAACACTGAAGCTTTCTTT. This gives the protein CAISVTGNTEAFF.